This T cell receptor beta chain emerged from a study of T cell repertoires in cytomegalovirus infection. Looking at the study overall: Recently identified HLA-C-restricted and well-studied HLA-B-restricted CMV epitopes were used. Through public TCR beta signatures, both CMV infection and matching HLA type were indicated. Study-wide results and limits: Within the response measured ex vivo, HLA-C-restricted CMV-specific TCR beta clonotypes were dominant. Totalled public TCR beta family frequency picked out people who carried CMV plus the relevant HLA.

MiXCR, applied by TCRdb to the reads, yields one record per CDR3 protein. In the table there are about 60,000 distinct CDR3 sequences, about 19% of which are singletons. To note about this clonotype: Its antigen is as yet unknown.

This CDR3 has 20 residues. Per the germline V gene, CDR1 is SEHNR and CDR2 is FQNEAQ (reference sequence). The V segment lost 5 bases and the J segment 6 bases; nucleotides outside the gene matches: 23. The chain couples TRBV7-9 to TRBJ2-3, with 10 bases that match TRBD1. This specimen consisted of CD8+ T cells from cultured PBMCs, obtained from culture after CMV antigen stimulation. This TCR was sampled from a human donor in good health (CMV status not recorded). Some clones in this sample may be carry-over from other donors' samples. The CDR3 sequence: CASSPWDRGARQKRQDTQYF. CDR3 nucleotide sequence: TGTGCCAGCAGCCCGTGGGACAGGGGAGCGCGACAAAAGCGGCAGGATACGCAGTATTTT.